What follows are 19 T cell receptor beta chains derived from one specimen sequenced in a study of T cell responses to AZD1222 COVID-19 vaccine. Assay used: immunoSEQ multiplex PCR; TCRdb lists only in-frame clones, some missing. Of just under 90,000 clones in the sample, about 91% were seen once. Sequences were derived from peripheral blood, sampled on day 0 of MenACWY control vaccination. The receptors stem from an adult in good health.

The chain is built from TRBV28 and TRBJ2-3; 7 bases are a match to TRBD1. The V segment lost 6 bases and the J segment 5 bases; nucleotides outside the gene matches: 8. Germline values: CDR1 MDHEN, CDR2 SYDVKM. This CDR3 spans 14 amino acids. The CDR3 bases are TGTGCCAGCAGGTCACTCGACAGGGAAGATACGCAGTATTTT. Protein product: CASRSLDREDTQYF.

The rearrangement uses TRBV12-3 or TRBV12-4 and TRBJ1-1; D might be TRBD1 (5 bases). The CDR3 runs 13 residues. V was clipped by 6 bases and J by 0 bases, with 8 bases between them. The CDR3 here is CASRPTVNTEAFF. CDR3 in DNA: TGTGCCAGCAGACCGACAGTGAACACTGAAGCTTTCTTT.

This rearrangement joins TRBV7-2 to TRBJ1-6, with D unclear. Germline CDR1 and CDR2: SGHTA and FQGNSA. The CDR3 totals 14 residues. V was shortened by 5 bases and J by 7 bases, with 12 bases between the two germline ends. As DNA, the CDR3 is TGTGCCAGCAGCCCCACGTTCGAAAATTCACCCCTCCACTTT. This translates into CASSPTFENSPLHF.

The chain couples TRBV27 to TRBJ1-2; D is perhaps TRBD1 (6 bases). Germline CDR1 reads MNHEY; CDR2 reads SMNVEV (reference sequence). This CDR3 comprises 15 residues. Between the trimmed V and J ends, which lost 2 bases and 2 bases, there was a span of 12 bases. In DNA form, the CDR3 reads TGTGCCAGCAGTTTACGAACAGGGCGGAACTATGGCTACACCTTC. It specifies CASSLRTGRNYGYTF.

The rearrangement joins TRBV19 to TRBJ1-5; no clear D gene. With 7 bases removed from V and 2 bases from J, the gap between germline ends came to 12 bases. The CDR3 consists of 14 residues. Germline V lookup: CDR1 LNHDA, CDR2 SQIVND (reference sequence). As DNA, the CDR3 is TGTGCCAGTAACCGACTTGGCGGCAATCAGCCCCAGCATTTT. The encoded protein is CASNRLGGNQPQHF.

J is TRBJ2-5 and V is TRBV19; D gene ambiguous. The germline gives CDR1 LNHDA, CDR2 SQIVND (reference sequence). The length of the CDR3 is 14 residues. V lost 1 base and J lost 0, with 6 bases in between. The CDR3 DNA reads as TGTGCCAGTAGTATAGTGGGGAACCAAGAGACCCAGTACTTC. It specifies CASSIVGNQETQYF.

The chain carries TRBV20-1 and TRBJ1-1; possibly TRBD1 for D (6 bases). V lost 3 bases, J lost 10 bases, and 12 bases lay in between. CDR3 length equals 11 residues. In germline, CDR1 is DFQATT, CDR2 SNEGSKA (reference sequence). The CDR3 is CSARKGGPAFF. The DNA for the CDR3 is TGCAGTGCTAGGAAGGGGGGTCCAGCTTTCTTT.

The rearrangement uses TRBV4-3 and TRBJ2-3, with D uncertain. V lost 1 base, J lost 2 bases, and 13 bases lay in between. The CDR3 has 16 amino acids. The V gene's germline CDR1 is LGHNA and CDR2 YSLEER. The CDR3 protein is CASSQGVRSYTDTQYF. CDR3 DNA: TGCGCCAGCAGCCAAGGGGTTCGCAGCTACACAGATACGCAGTATTTT.

The J gene is TRBJ1-2, the V gene TRBV19; D is unresolved. The V gene's germline CDR1 is LNHDA and CDR2 SQIVND (reference sequence). This CDR3 is built from 11 residues. The V and J ends lost 4 bases and 6 bases respectively, with 6 bases between them. The CDR3 nucleotides are TGTGCCAGTAGTAGAAGGGATGGCTACACCTTC. It codes for CASSRRDGYTF.

The chain combines TRBV28 with TRBJ1-5, with 12 bases that match TRBD1. Germline assignment: CDR1 MDHEN and CDR2 SYDVKM. This CDR3 has 19 residues. Germline trimming cut 4 bases from V and 5 bases from J; bases unmatched to any gene: 15. The CDR3, as DNA: TGTGCCAGCAGTTCGTTAGGGACAGGGGGCGCCTATTATGATCAGCCCCAGCATTTT. As protein: CASSSLGTGGAYYDQPQHF.

This clone appeared a single time. The chain combines TRBV3-1 (or the pseudogene TRBV3-2) with TRBJ1-5, with 7 bases identical to TRBD1. The CDR3 totals 15 residues. V shed 5 bases, J shed 0 bases, and the junction held 4 bases outside the gene matches. CDR1 is LGHDT, CDR2 YNNKEL, per germline (reference sequence). CDR3 nucleotide sequence: TGTGCCAGCAGCAGGGGACAGCATAGCAATCAGCCCCAGCATTTT. Translating gives CASSRGQHSNQPQHF.

V and J are TRBV15 and TRBJ2-4, with 10 bases matching TRBD1. Germline values: CDR1 LNHNV, CDR2 YYDKDF (reference sequence). The CDR3 loop spans 13 amino acids. The V and J ends lost 11 bases and 6 bases, in that order; junction bases with no gene match: 7. The CDR3 loop reads CAGGDRGLNIQYF. In DNA, the CDR3 is TGTGCCGGAGGGGACAGGGGATTAAACATTCAGTACTTC.

The chain links TRBV27 to TRBJ2-1; D may match TRBD1 or TRBD2 (5 bases each). Trimming removed 5 bases at V and 4 bases at J, with 9 bases between. Germline CDR1 and CDR2: MNHEY and SMNVEV (reference sequence). The CDR3 runs to 13 residues. This CDR3 is CASSQGPYNEQFF. The CDR3 DNA reads TGTGCCAGCAGTCAGGGACCTTACAATGAGCAGTTCTTC.

The chain uses TRBV19 and TRBJ1-2; tentatively, D is TRBD1 (6 bases). The V and J ends lost 5 bases and 3 bases respectively, with 16 bases between them. Germline CDR1 LNHDA, CDR2 SQIVND (reference sequence). The CDR3 runs to 15 residues. The CDR3: CASSVQGGLDYGYTF. The CDR3 coding sequence is TGTGCCAGTAGTGTACAGGGAGGATTAGACTATGGCTACACCTTC.

The chain has TRBV9 and TRBJ2-7; a possible D gene is TRBD2 (7 bases). CDR1 is SGDLS, CDR2 YYNGEE, per germline. Trimming removed 3 bases at V and 1 base at J, with 20 bases between. The CDR3 length is 17 residues. This chain's CDR3 is CASSASLGGGKSYEQYF. CDR3 nucleotides: TGTGCCAGCAGCGCCTCCCTGGGCGGGGGCAAGTCCTACGAGCAGTACTTC. The variable domain in full, completed from reference TRBV9 and TRBJ2-7, reads DSGVTQTPKHLITATGQRVTLRCSPRSGDLSVYWYQQSLDQGLQFLIQYYNGEERAKGNILERFSAQQFPDLHSELNLSSLELGDSALYFCASSASLGGGKSYEQYFGPGTRLTVT.

The chain recombines TRBV15 with TRBJ2-3; perhaps TRBD1 as D (6 bases). The CDR3 is 15 residues long. Per germline, CDR1 LNHNV and CDR2 YYDKDF (reference sequence). V dropped 5 bases and J dropped 2 bases, with 14 bases sitting between them. The DNA for the CDR3 is TGTGCCACCAGCCTCGGACAGCGGAACACAGATACGCAGTATTTT. It codes for CATSLGQRNTDTQYF.

This chain uses TRBV6-5 with TRBJ2-4; D is undetermined. V dropped 6 bases and J dropped 8 bases, with 11 bases sitting between them. Germline V gene sequence: CDR1 MNHEY, CDR2 SVGAGI. The CDR3 length is 12 residues. The CDR3 sequence is CASRDLGDIQYF. In DNA form, the CDR3 reads TGTGCCAGCAGGGATCTTGGAGACATTCAGTACTTC.

This clone has just one count. J is TRBJ2-3 and V is TRBV5-5, with 7 bases identical to TRBD2. V shed 0 bases and J 2 bases; nucleotides not matched to a gene: 3. The germline V gene has CDR1 SGHKS and CDR2 YYEKEE (reference sequence). This CDR3 region has 15 residues. The CDR3 nucleotides are TGTGCCAGCAGCTTGGGGCGGGGGATCACAGATACGCAGTATTTT. Protein: CASSLGRGITDTQYF.

The chain employs TRBV30 and TRBJ2-1; TRBD2 matches 8 bases. V shed 3 bases and J 3 bases; nucleotides not matched to a gene: 7. The germline V gene has CDR1 GTSNPN and CDR2 SVGIG (reference sequence). The CDR3 is 15 residues long. The CDR3, as DNA: TGTGCCTGGAGCGAAATAGCGGGACGCTACAATGAGCAGTTCTTC. It codes for CAWSEIAGRYNEQFF.